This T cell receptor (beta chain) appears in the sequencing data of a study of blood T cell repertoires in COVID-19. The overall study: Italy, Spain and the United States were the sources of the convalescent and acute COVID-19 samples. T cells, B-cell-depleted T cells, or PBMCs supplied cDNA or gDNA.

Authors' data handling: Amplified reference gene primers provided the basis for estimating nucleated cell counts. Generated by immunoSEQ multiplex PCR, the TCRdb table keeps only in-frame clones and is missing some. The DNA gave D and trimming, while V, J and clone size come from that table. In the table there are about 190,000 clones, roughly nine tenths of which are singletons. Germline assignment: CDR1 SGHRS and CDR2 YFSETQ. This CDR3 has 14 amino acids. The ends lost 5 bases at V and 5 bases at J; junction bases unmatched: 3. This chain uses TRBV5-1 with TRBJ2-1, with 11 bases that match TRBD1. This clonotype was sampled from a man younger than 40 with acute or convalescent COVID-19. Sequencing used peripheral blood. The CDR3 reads CASRRDRGNNEQFF. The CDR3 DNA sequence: TGCGCCAGCAGGAGGGACAGGGGGAACAATGAGCAGTTCTTC.